Below are 27 T cell receptor beta chains sequenced from a single sample in a study of CD8+ T cells in alopecia areata. Sequencing relied on a cDNA template that was reverse transcribed from extracted RNA. The table came from immunoSEQ multiplex PCR; TCRdb's copy has only in-frame clones and leaves some out. The record shows fewer than 9,500 clones for this sample, with no singletons present. Sorting of pooled cutaneous lymph node cells used CD4, CD8alpha, NKG2D, NKG2ACE and other markers. The sequenced sample was CD8+ T cells sorted from a lymph node. The receptors stem from a C3H/HeJ mouse with alopecia areata. As its MHC haplotype, the strain has H2-k.

Judged by abundance, this clone is medium-sized (0.01 to 0.1%). The gene symbols are mouse symbols. Read sequence stops 4 residues before the CDR3 end, and the germline J gene provides the missing end. V usage is TRBV13-1 and J usage is TRBJ1-2; TRBD1 is a possible D gene (6 bases). The CDR3 has 12 residues. Germline-derived CDR1 and CDR2 are NSHNY and SYGAGN. The sequenced part of the CDR3 DNA is TGTGCCAGCAGTGCCGGGGACACC. It codes for CASSAGDT. The whole CDR3 region reads CASSAGDTDYTF.

Details on this clone: Genes and germline come from the mouse. The missing CDR3 end, 4 residues past where the read stops, is filled in from the germline J gene. The chain recombines TRBV29 with TRBJ2-7; possible D gene TRBD1, 6 bases. CDR1 is MSHET and CDR2 is SYDVDS in the germline V gene. Trimming left V 3 bases short and J 2 bases short, with 8 bases between. The CDR3 runs 13 residues. The covered CDR3 bases are TGTGCTAGCAGTTTCGGACAGCCCTAT. It is translated as CASSFGQPY. The full CDR3 protein reads CASSFGQPYEQYF. Together with reference TRBV29 and TRBJ2-7, the CDR3 gives the full variable domain: DMKVTQMPRYLIKRMGENVLLECGQDMSHETMYWYRQDPGLGLQLIYISYDVDSNSEGDIPKGYRVSRKKREHFSLILDSAKTNQTSVYFCASSFGQPYEQYFGPGTRLTVL.

This clone counts as medium-sized. Mouse germline and gene names are used. The read comes to an end 4 residues before the CDR3 does, leaving the germline J gene to fill in the end. This chain connects TRBV13-1 to TRBJ1-1, with D possibly matching TRBD1 (5 bases). The CDR3 is made up of 14 amino acids. Germline V CDR1 and CDR2: NSHNY, SYGAGN. Trimming shortened V by 1 base and J by 4 bases, and 11 bases separated the two germline ends. The CDR3 reads CASSDLGEFTEVFF. The sequenced CDR3 bases are TGTGCCAGCAGTGATCTAGGGGAGTTCACA.

This clone was observed a few times. Any gene name here is a mouse gene name. Read coverage stops 3 residues before the CDR3 terminus; the germline J gene supplies the remainder. The chain uses TRBV26 and TRBJ1-6; 7 bases align to TRBD1. TRBJ1-6 is placed among ORFs of uncertain function. The CDR3 length is 13 residues. Per the germline V gene, CDR1 is KGHPV and CDR2 is FQNQEV (reference sequence). V lost 8 bases to trimming and J lost 5 bases; unmatched junction nucleotides: 3. The CDR3 sequence is CASPTGDNSPLYF. Partial CDR3 DNA: TGTGCCAGCCCAACAGGGGATAATTCGCCC.

This clone has ten or more counts. The gene symbols are mouse symbols. The read finishes 4 residues shy of the CDR3 end, and the germline J gene is used to complete it. The rearrangement joins TRBV12-1 to TRBJ1-2; D unclear. Germline V CDR1 and CDR2: SGHSN, HYEKVE. The CDR3 is 13 residues long. Trimming took off 0 bases at V and 1 base at J, with 5 bases between the two ends. The DNA read from the CDR3 is TGTGCCAGCTCTCTCCTCAGAAACTCC. Protein sequence: CASSLLRNS. In full, the CDR3 reads CASSLLRNSDYTF. Full variable domain (outside the CDR3, taken from reference TRBV12-1 and TRBJ1-2): DSGVVQSPRHIIKEKGGRSVLTCIPISGHSNVVWYQQTLGKELKFLIQHYEKVERDKGFLPSRFSVQQFDDYHSEMNMSALELEDSAMYFCASSLLRNSDYTFGSGTRLLVI.

This clone has at least ten counts. Genes and germline come from the mouse. The CDR3 end falls 4 residues outside the read, so it is completed with the germline J gene. V is TRBV13-3 and J is TRBJ2-7; possible D gene TRBD2, 6 bases. CDR1 NNHDY and CDR2 SYVADS come from the germline V gene. The CDR3 spans 13 residues. With 3 bases removed from V and 3 bases from J, the gap between germline ends came to 10 bases. The CDR3 sequence: CASSGRLVYEQYF. The DNA read from the CDR3 is TGTGCCAGCAGTGGCCGACTGGTCTAT.

This clone was seen repeatedly, ten times or more. These gene names are mouse names. The read is 4 residues too short to cover the CDR3 end, so that end is filled in from the germline J gene. The chain combines TRBV19 with TRBJ2-5, with 10 bases matching TRBD2. Germline V gene data show CDR1 as FNHDT and CDR2 as SITEND (reference sequence). This CDR3 contains 16 residues. The trim removed 0 bases at V and 3 bases at J, leaving 4 bases unmatched. Here the CDR3 reads CASSIEGTGVQDTQYF. The part of the CDR3 DNA that was read is TGTGCCAGCAGTATAGAGGGGACTGGGGTTCAAGAC.

This clone was found many times. Germline and genes: mouse. CDR3 bases read: TGTGCCAGCAGGTCAGGGAACACA. Its translation is CASRSGNT. The complete CDR3 sequence is CASRSGNTEVFF. The chain joins TRBV5 to TRBJ1-1; D is uncertain. Coverage ceases 4 residues before the CDR3 finishes, and the germline J gene fills in the end. Germline V lookup: CDR1 LGHNA, CDR2 YNLKQL (reference sequence). The CDR3 loop spans 12 amino acids. V lost 6 bases, J lost 1 base, and 6 bases lay in between.

At least ten counts were recorded for this clone. Gene names and germline refer to mouse. The read ends 4 residues before the CDR3 terminus; that terminus is restored from the germline J gene. The V call is TRBV13-2, the J call TRBJ2-3; the match to TRBD2 covers 8 bases. CDR3 size: 17 residues. Per germline, CDR1 NNHNN and CDR2 SYGAGS (reference sequence). V shed 3 bases, J shed 0 bases, and the junction held 9 bases outside the gene matches. CDR3 bases read: TGTGCCAGCGGTGGTGATGACTGGGGCCGTAGTGCAGAA. Residues: CASGGDDWGRSAE. The CDR3 in its entirety is CASGGDDWGRSAETLYF.

This clone is medium-sized (0.01 to 0.1%). Genes and germline come from the mouse. The CDR3 is cut off 4 residues early in the read; its end comes from the germline J gene. V is TRBV17 and J is TRBJ2-5; 14 nucleotides match TRBD2. The V gene end was trimmed by 5 bases and the J gene end by 2 bases; junction bases not matched to a gene: 9. Germline V gene lookup returns CDR1 MNHDT and CDR2 YYDKIL. This CDR3 is 18 amino acids long. This CDR3 reads CASSSPGLGGRRQDTQYF. Partial CDR3 DNA: TGTGCTAGCAGTTCTCCGGGACTGGGGGGGCGCCGCCAAGAC.

This clone has at least ten counts. Gene names denote mouse genes. The read finishes 4 residues shy of the CDR3 end, and the germline J gene is used to complete it. The rearrangement joins TRBV1 to TRBJ2-5; 11 nucleotides agree with TRBD1. Germline V gene lookup returns CDR1 NSQYPW and CDR2 LRSPGD (reference sequence). CDR3 length equals 14 residues. CDR3 sequence reads: CTCSADRGPDTQYF. The sequenced CDR3 bases are TGCACCTGCAGTGCGGACAGGGGGCCAGAC. The entire variable domain, with the rest obtained from reference TRBV1 and TRBJ2-5, is as follows: VTLLEQNPRWRLVPRGQAVNLRCILKNSQYPWMSWYQQDLQKQLQWLFTLRSPGDKEVKSLPGADYLATRVTDTELRLQVANMSQGRTLYCTCSADRGPDTQYFGPGTRLLVL.

This clone was counted many times. Germline and genes: mouse. Read sequence stops 4 residues before the CDR3 end, and the germline J gene provides the missing end. The genes are TRBV13-2 and TRBJ2-1; perhaps TRBD2 as D (6 bases). Trimming took off 0 bases at V and 0 bases at J, with 13 bases between the two ends. CDR3 length: 17 amino acids. From germline, CDR1 is NNHNN and CDR2 SYGAGS (reference sequence). The sequenced part of the CDR3 DNA is TGTGCCAGCGGTGATGCGAGCTGGGGCCCTAACTATGCT. It translates to CASGDASWGPNYA. The CDR3, in full, reads CASGDASWGPNYAEQFF.

This clone was picked up many times. Mouse gene names apply. The observed sequence ends 4 residues before the CDR3 terminus, with the missing tail filled in from the germline J gene. The chain joins TRBV1 to TRBJ2-5; unclear D gene. CDR3 length: 15 residues. The V end lost 4 bases, the J end lost 0 bases, and 11 bases lay between the germline ends. Germline V gene sequence: CDR1 NSQYPW, CDR2 LRSPGD (reference sequence). The CDR3 reads CTCSETTFNQDTQYF. The CDR3 bases that were read are TGCACCTGCAGTGAAACGACATTTAACCAAGAC.

This clone was counted many times. These gene names are mouse names. The sequenced fragment ends 4 residues before the CDR3 boundary, so the rest is inferred from the germline J gene. The chain recombines TRBV19 with TRBJ1-1; 8 bases agree with TRBD1. The V segment lost 0 bases and the J segment 0 bases; nucleotides outside the gene matches: 7. Per the germline V gene, CDR1 is FNHDT and CDR2 is SITEND (reference sequence). This CDR3 has 17 amino acids. The chain's CDR3 is CASSIAGRGLANTEVFF. The part of the CDR3 DNA that was read is TGTGCCAGCAGTATAGCAGGCAGGGGGCTTGCAAACACA. Full variable domain (missing parts from reference TRBV19 and TRBJ1-1): GGIITQTPKFLIGQEGQKLTLKCQQNFNHDTMYWYRQDSGKGLRLIYYSITENDLQKGDLSEGYDASREKKSSFSLTVTSAQKNEMAVFLCASSIAGRGLANTEVFFGKGTRLTVV.

This clone was counted many times. Gene names follow the mouse nomenclature. The observed sequence ends 4 residues before the CDR3 terminus, with the missing tail filled in from the germline J gene. V is TRBV13-2 and J is TRBJ2-5; 9 bases align to TRBD2. Germline CDR1 and CDR2: NNHNN and SYGAGS (reference sequence). The CDR3 length is 16 residues. The J segment lost 0 bases and the V segment lost 5 bases, leaving 7 bases of the junction unmatched. The covered CDR3 bases are TGTGCCAGCGGCCCCTGGGGGGGAAGGAACCAAGAC. It is translated as CASGPWGGRNQD. The whole CDR3 sequence reads CASGPWGGRNQDTQYF.

This clone appeared many times. The listed genes are named as in mouse. The read ends 4 residues early relative to the CDR3; the germline J gene fills the gap. V usage is TRBV13-1 and J usage is TRBJ2-7; D may be TRBD1 (5 bases). The CDR3 contains 12 residues. The V gene lost 2 bases and the J gene lost 3 bases, with 6 bases spanning the gap. Per germline, CDR1 NSHNY and CDR2 SYGAGN. CDR3 amino acids: CASSDDSYEQYF. The sequenced CDR3 bases are TGTGCCAGCAGTGACGACAGCTAT.

This clone is labeled medium-sized. The germline and genes are mouse ones. With the read ending 4 residues before the CDR3 end, the germline J gene is used to fill in that end. The genes are TRBV17 and TRBJ2-3; the D gene is possibly TRBD1 (5 bases). This CDR3 has 15 residues. The V gene lost 0 bases and the J gene lost 1 base, with 8 bases spanning the gap. CDR1 and CDR2 from the germline V gene are MNHDT and YYDKIL. The CDR3 sequence: CASSRDRRGAETLYF. Partial CDR3 DNA: TGTGCTAGCAGTAGAGATCGCAGGGGTGCAGAA.

This clone appeared many times. Gene names denote mouse genes. The CDR3 DNA, read in part, is TGTGCCAGCAGTGATAAAACTGGGGCGTAT. This translates into CASSDKTGAY. In full, the CDR3 reads CASSDKTGAYEQYF. The chain carries TRBV13-1 and TRBJ2-7; 7 bases align to TRBD2. Sequencing ends 4 residues short of the CDR3 end; the germline J gene provides the rest. The CDR3 runs to 14 residues. Germline loops: CDR1 NSHNY, CDR2 SYGAGN.

This clone was seen a handful of times. The listed genes are named as in mouse. Read sequence stops 4 residues before the CDR3 end, and the germline J gene provides the missing end. The chain is built from TRBV13-3 and TRBJ2-5; the match to TRBD2 covers 7 bases. Per germline, CDR1 NNHDY and CDR2 SYVADS. The CDR3 is made up of 15 amino acids. Trimming removed 3 bases from V and 0 bases from J; junction bases left unmatched: 4. The CDR3 protein is CASSGGLSNQDTQYF. The CDR3 bases that were read are TGTGCCAGCAGTGGGGGACTGAGTAACCAAGAC.

To note about this clone: Germline and genes: mouse. The read halts 4 residues ahead of the CDR3 end, with the missing end drawn from the germline J gene. V and J are TRBV4 and TRBJ2-5, with 9 bases fitting TRBD2. The CDR3 runs 15 residues. Germline V CDR1 and CDR2: LGHDT, YNNKQL (reference sequence). Trimming removed 5 bases from V and 2 bases from J; junction bases left unmatched: 5. The CDR3 protein is CASSNTGGPQDTQYF. Incomplete CDR3 DNA: TGTGCCAGCAGCAATACTGGGGGGCCCCAAGAC. Full variable domain (missing parts from reference TRBV4 and TRBJ2-5): ETAVFQTPNYHVTQVGNEVSFNCKQTLGHDTMYWYKQDSKKLLKIMFSYNNKQLIVNETVPRRFSPQSSDKAHLNLRIKSVEPEDSAVYLCASSNTGGPQDTQYFGPGTRLLVL.

Many counts were recorded for this clone. The gene names given are mouse names. The read gets to within 4 residues of the CDR3 end, and the germline J gene fills in the rest. The V and J genes are TRBV13-1 and TRBJ2-7; TRBD2 is a possible D gene (5 bases). Between the trimmed V and J ends, which lost 0 bases and 0 bases, there was a span of 10 bases. The CDR3 runs to 15 residues. Germline V gene lookup returns CDR1 NSHNY and CDR2 SYGAGN. The CDR3 region is CASSDGLGSSYEQYF. Incomplete CDR3 DNA: TGTGCCAGCAGTGATGGTCTGGGAAGCTCCTAT.

Many counts were recorded for this clone. Mouse gene names and germline throughout. The observed sequence ends 4 residues before the CDR3 terminus, with the missing tail filled in from the germline J gene. The chain joins TRBV1 to TRBJ2-1; TRBD2 matches at 8 bases. In germline, CDR1 is NSQYPW, CDR2 LRSPGD (reference sequence). This CDR3 is 15 amino acids long. The J segment lost 3 bases and the V segment lost 0 bases, leaving 1 base of the junction unmatched. The CDR3 DNA, read in part, is TGCACCTGCAGTGCAGACTGGGGGGTCTATGCT. Its protein is CTCSADWGVYA. The full CDR3 protein reads CTCSADWGVYAEQFF.

This clone came up many times. Genes and germline come from the mouse. The sequenced fragment ends 4 residues before the CDR3 boundary, so the rest is inferred from the germline J gene. This chain joins TRBV19 and TRBJ2-2; no firm D call. The V end was cut by 2 bases, the J end by 1 base, with 6 bases between. The germline V gene encodes CDR1 FNHDT and CDR2 SITEND (reference sequence). CDR3 length equals 14 residues. The CDR3 sequence is CASSIRQNTGQLYF. The CDR3 bases that were read are TGTGCCAGCAGTATTCGACAAAACACCGGG. The complete variable domain, with remaining parts taken from reference TRBV19 and TRBJ2-2, reads GGIITQTPKFLIGQEGQKLTLKCQQNFNHDTMYWYRQDSGKGLRLIYYSITENDLQKGDLSEGYDASREKKSSFSLTVTSAQKNEMAVFLCASSIRQNTGQLYFGEGSKLTVL.

Concerning this clone: Here the gene names and germline are mouse. The read ends 4 residues before the CDR3 terminus; that terminus is restored from the germline J gene. The chain links TRBV31 to TRBJ2-5; D may be TRBD2 (6 bases). The CDR3 contains 14 residues. Germline V lookup: CDR1 GKSSPN, CDR2 SITVG. V was shortened by 0 bases and J by 2 bases, with 9 bases between the two germline ends. This CDR3 reads CAWSLETGQDTQYF. CDR3 bases read: TGTGCCTGGAGTCTAGAGACTGGCCAAGAC.

This clone has ten or more counts. Any gene name here is a mouse gene name. The read stops 4 residues short of the end of the CDR3; the missing end is completed from the germline J gene. The chain has TRBV29 and TRBJ2-7; perhaps TRBD1 as D (6 bases). The CDR3 extends over 15 amino acids. Germline-derived CDR1 and CDR2 are MSHET and SYDVDS. The ends were cut back, 3 bases at V and 0 bases at J, with 12 bases in the middle. Incomplete CDR3 DNA: TGTGCTAGCAGTTTCCCGGGACACCCCTCCTAT. This translates into CASSFPGHPSY. The entire CDR3 is CASSFPGHPSYEQYF.

This clone was observed at least ten times. Mouse germline and gene names are used. Sequencing ends 4 residues short of the CDR3 end; the germline J gene provides the rest. The rearrangement joins TRBV14 to TRBJ2-1, with TRBD2 matching 8 bases. Germline loops: CDR1 SGHDT, CDR2 FRDEAV. The CDR3 is 13 residues long. The CDR3 protein is CASSFAGGAEQFF. The CDR3 DNA, read in part, is TGTGCCAGCAGTTTCGCTGGGGGGGCT.

There are many counts of this clone. Mouse gene names and germline throughout. The CDR3 extends 4 residues past the end of the read, so its final part is completed from the germline J gene. The chain carries TRBV13-3 and TRBJ2-7; possibly TRBD1 for D (5 bases). The germline V and J ends were trimmed by 4 bases and 0 bases, with 8 bases remaining between them. The CDR3 is made up of 13 amino acids. The V gene's germline CDR1 is NNHDY and CDR2 SYVADS. CDR3 amino acids: CASSKTVSYEQYF. Partial CDR3 DNA: TGTGCCAGCAGTAAGACAGTCTCCTAT.